A selection of T cell receptor beta chains follows, all from one sample in a study of T-cell reconstitution after alpha-beta-depleted transplantation in children. TCRdb itself ran the PCR reads through MiXCR, one entry per CDR3 protein. The sample holds about 490,000 distinct CDR3 sequences, about 10% seen once. This specimen consisted of PBMCs, obtained before TCRalphabeta/CD19-depleted stem cell transplant. The receptor set was obtained from a child under 10 years old with inherited bone marrow failure, due to receive a stem cell transplant. CDR3s leave out the opening cysteine and the closing phenylalanine or tryptophan.

len,j_gene,v_gene,CDR3aa
11,TRBJ2-1,TRBV29-1,SVSSGRANEQF
13,TRBJ2-1,TRBV9,ASSPGLAGGSVQF
8,TRBJ2-3,TRBV12-3/TRBV12-4,ARTGAVRY
11,TRBJ2-5,TRBV4-1,ASSQDRVETQY
17,TRBJ2-1,TRBV20-1,SARLWTSGWKGSYNEQF
12,TRBJ2-1,TRBV4-3,ASSQALGWDEQF
11,TRBJ2-1,TRBV9,ASSVGPDNEQF
13,TRBJ2-6,TRBV7-2,ASSLPLGTANVLT
11,TRBJ1-1,TRBV20-1,SARGQGATEAF
11,TRBJ1-2,TRBV4-3,ASSRGEGYGYT
10,TRBJ2-5,TRBV11-2,ASSLAFETQY
15,TRBJ2-7,TRBV15,ATSPGLAGVYRDEQY
16,TRBJ2-1,TRBV4-3,ASSQDAPLGGRHNEQF
10,TRBJ1-2,TRBV6-1,ASSEPENGYT
13,TRBJ2-1,TRBV11-2,ASSRTSGSQNEQF
10,TRBJ1-1,TRBV12-3/TRBV12-4,ASSSGLSEAF
10,TRBJ1-1,TRBV6-5,ASSSRNLEAF
13,TRBJ2-7,TRBV7-2,ASSLRPAGPYEQY
13,TRBJ1-1,TRBV27,ASSLHGTDNTEAF
12,TRBJ1-1,TRBV20-1,SAISRTASTEAF
15,TRBJ2-2,TRBV3-1,ASSQDPLVRFGGELF
12,TRBJ2-7,TRBV19,ASSMGQGAYEQY
12,TRBJ2-1,TRBV20-1,SAPGLAGTNEQF
15,TRBJ2-6,TRBV4-2,ASSPTLEVSGANVLT
12,TRBJ2-5,TRBV5-1,ASSADLYQETQY
14,TRBJ2-5,TRBV12-3/TRBV12-4,ASTLASGRAIETQY
12,TRBJ1-1,TRBV7-9,ASSVLAPGGASF
12,TRBJ1-1,TRBV7-8,ASSWTGGGTEAF
12,TRBJ2-1,TRBV3-1,ASSGRAVMDEQF
13,TRBJ2-3,TRBV4-2,ASSQAMGRTDTQY
12,TRBJ2-5,TRBV9,ASSVGGGSETQY
13,TRBJ2-5,TRBV7-7,ASSLSVRGEETQY
14,TRBJ2-2,TRBV12-3/TRBV12-4,ASSFPQGLNTGELF
13,TRBJ2-6,TRBV10-2,ASRGTEAGANVLT